The present T cell receptor beta chain was sequenced within a study of vaccination and CD4 T cells after COVID-19. Noted treatment: roughly 10-day PBMC culture with coronavirus spike peptide pools or control peptides (ViraFEST assay). These CD4+ T cells came from an unexposed donor, sampled before the COVID-19 pandemic (2011-2018). General study findings and limits: Reactive clonotype counts went from median about 21 after infection to roughly 40 after vaccination, nonsignificantly.

Cultured CD4+ T cell DNA was sequenced using the Oncomine TCR Beta short-read assay. Genomic DNA from cultured CD4+ T cells was extracted. Each CDR3 protein is one row after TCRdb ran MiXCR on the PCR reads. The sample includes about 7,000 distinct CDR3 sequences, roughly two fifths seen only once; the top ten take 22%. Worth noting for this clonotype: Its antigen is unknown.

Germline CDR1 and CDR2: KGHDR and SFDVKD. The ends lost 9 bases at V and 8 bases at J; junction bases unmatched: 6. The CDR3 consists of 13 residues. The material sequenced was CD4+ T cells from blood, cultured in vitro. The source is a human donor in good health. The rearrangement links TRBV24-1 to TRBJ2-1, with 10 bases fitting TRBD1. CDR3 nucleotides: TGTGCCACCGGACAGGGGGTAATGGATGAGCAGTTCTTC. Its translation is CATGQGVMDEQFF.